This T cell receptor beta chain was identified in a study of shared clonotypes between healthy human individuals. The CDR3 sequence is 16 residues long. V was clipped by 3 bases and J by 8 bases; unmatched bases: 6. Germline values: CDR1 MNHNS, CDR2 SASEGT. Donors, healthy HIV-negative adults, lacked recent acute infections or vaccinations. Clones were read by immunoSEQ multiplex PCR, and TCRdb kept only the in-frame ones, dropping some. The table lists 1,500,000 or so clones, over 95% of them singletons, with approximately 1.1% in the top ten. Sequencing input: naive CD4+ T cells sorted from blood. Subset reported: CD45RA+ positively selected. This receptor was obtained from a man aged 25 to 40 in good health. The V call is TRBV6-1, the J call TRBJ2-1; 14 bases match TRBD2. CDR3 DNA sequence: TGTGCCAGCAGTGATCTGGGACTAGCGGGAGTTGATGAGCAGTTCTTC. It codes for CASSDLGLAGVDEQFF.